Below are 28 T cell receptor beta chains sequenced from a single sample in a study of response to subunit inactivated influenza vaccine. TCRdb reanalysed the RT-PCR reads using MiXCR and keeps one entry per CDR3 protein. The top ten hold about an eighth of the sample, which has 540,000 or so distinct CDR3 sequences, around 13% seen once. Sequenced material: PBMCs from blood, taken about 6 weeks after vaccination. The receptors originated from a man between 50 and 59 years old who received an inactivated influenza vaccine.

In this sample, this clonotype turned up a few times. This chain links TRBV5-1 with TRBJ1-1, with D perhaps TRBD1 (5 bases). In germline, CDR1 is SGHRS, CDR2 YFSETQ. The CDR3 is made up of 14 amino acids. V shed 0 bases and J shed 8 bases, with 14 bases lying between them. The CDR3 reads CASSLATGGAEAFF. CDR3 bases: TGCGCCAGCAGCTTGGCAACCGGTGGGGCAGAAGCTTTCTTT. Using reference TRBV5-1 and TRBJ1-1 for the parts outside the CDR3, the full variable domain is KAGVTQTPRYLIKTRGQQVTLSCSPISGHRSVSWYQQTPGQGLQFLFEYFSETQRNKGNFPGRFSGRQFSNSRSEMNVSTLELGDSALYLCASSLATGGAEAFFGQGTRLTVV.

The rearrangement links TRBV15 to TRBJ2-1; 11 nucleotides line up with TRBD2. V lost 0 bases, J lost 5 bases, and 12 bases stayed unmatched. The V gene's germline CDR1 is LNHNV and CDR2 YYDKDF (reference sequence). The CDR3 is made up of 19 amino acids. The CDR3: CATSRDLLLAGVINNEQFF. The CDR3 DNA sequence: TGTGCCACCAGCAGAGATTTGTTACTAGCGGGGGTGATTAACAATGAGCAGTTCTTC.

At least ten counts were recorded for this clonotype. This rearrangement joins TRBV5-1 to TRBJ2-2; D is perhaps TRBD2 (6 bases). Trimming removed 5 bases from V and 4 bases from J, with 9 bases in between. The CDR3 sequence is 13 residues long. Germline CDR1 reads SGHRS; CDR2 reads YFSETQ. CDR3 coding DNA: TGCGCCAGCAGTACTAGCATCACCGGGGAGCTGTTTTTT. Protein product: CASSTSITGELFF. The full variable domain, with the rest looked up from reference TRBV5-1 and TRBJ2-2, is KAGVTQTPRYLIKTRGQQVTLSCSPISGHRSVSWYQQTPGQGLQFLFEYFSETQRNKGNFPGRFSGRQFSNSRSEMNVSTLELGDSALYLCASSTSITGELFFGEGSRLTVL.

This clonotype was observed a handful of times. V gene TRBV24-1 combines with J gene TRBJ2-5, with D perhaps TRBD2 (6 bases). The V gene lost 0 bases and the J gene lost 2 bases, with 12 bases spanning the gap. Germline assignment: CDR1 KGHDR and CDR2 SFDVKD. The CDR3 has 16 residues. For the CDR3, the DNA is TGTGCCACCAGTGATTTGGAGGAGGGAACGCAAGAGACCCAGTACTTC. Translating it yields CATSDLEEGTQETQYF.

The V and J genes are TRBV7-9 and TRBJ2-1, with D perhaps TRBD1 or TRBD2 (5 bases each). Trimming removed 4 bases at V and 7 bases at J, with 14 bases between. The CDR3 loop spans 14 amino acids. CDR1 SEHNR and CDR2 FQNEAQ come from the germline V gene (reference sequence). CDR3 amino acids: CASSWGRPENEQFF. DNA for the CDR3: TGTGCCAGCAGCTGGGGACGGCCGGAGAATGAGCAGTTCTTC.

This clonotype was seen a handful of times. The rearrangement joins TRBV24-1 to TRBJ2-2; D could derive from TRBD1 or TRBD2 (5 bases each). CDR3 size: 14 residues. The germline V gene encodes CDR1 KGHDR and CDR2 SFDVKD. V was cut by 5 bases and J by 4 bases, with 10 bases left in between. CDR3 in amino acids: CATSGRGPTGELFF. CDR3 DNA: TGTGCCACCAGTGGCCGGGGACCCACCGGGGAGCTGTTTTTT.

This clonotype came up many times. The gene calls are TRBV7-9 and TRBJ2-2, with D unresolved. Deletions cut 6 bases from V and 4 bases from J, with 3 bases between. This CDR3 spans 11 amino acids. In germline, CDR1 is SEHNR, CDR2 FQNEAQ (reference sequence). The CDR3 nucleotides are TGTGCCAGCAGTTTCACCGGGGAGCTGTTTTTT. It codes for CASSFTGELFF.

This clonotype was found a few times. The chain couples TRBV5-6 to TRBJ2-3; 8 nucleotides agree with TRBD2. CDR3 length equals 15 residues. The V and J ends lost 4 bases and 2 bases, in that order; junction bases with no gene match: 6. CDR1 and CDR2 from the germline V gene are SGHDT and YYEEEE. The CDR3 bases are TGTGCCAGCAGCCTTCCGGGAGGGACCACAGATACGCAGTATTTT. This codes for CASSLPGGTTDTQYF.

The V gene is TRBV7-2, the J gene TRBJ1-5; D unclear. This CDR3 region has 15 residues. Germline lookup yields CDR1 SGHTA and CDR2 FQGNSA. The V end was cut by 1 base, the J end by 3 bases, with 10 bases between. The CDR3 loop is CASSLEYSSNQPQHF. The CDR3 DNA reads as TGTGCCAGCAGCTTAGAGTACAGCTCCAATCAGCCCCAGCATTTT.

This clonotype occurred many times. The genes are TRBV12-3 or TRBV12-4 and TRBJ2-5; 12 bases map to TRBD2. After removal of 4 bases from V and 3 bases from J, the junction contained 6 bases not matched to a gene. CDR3 length equals 16 residues. The CDR3 reads CASSSWTSGEKETQYF. The CDR3 coding sequence is TGTGCCAGCAGTTCATGGACTAGCGGGGAAAAAGAGACCCAGTACTTC.

This clonotype was counted a few times. CDR3 region: CASRSDTQEQYF. Written as DNA, the CDR3 is TGTGCCAGCAGGTCGGACACGCAGGAGCAGTACTTC. The chain employs TRBV28 and TRBJ2-7; TRBD1 is a possible D gene (5 bases). V lost 6 bases and J lost 7, with 13 bases in between. Germline V CDR1 and CDR2: MDHEN, SYDVKM. The CDR3 is made up of 12 amino acids. Based on the CDR3 plus reference TRBV28 and TRBJ2-7, the full variable domain is DVKVTQSSRYLVKRTGEKVFLECVQDMDHENMFWYRQDPGLGLRLIYFSYDVKMKEKGDIPEGYSVSREKKERFSLILESASTNQTSMYLCASRSDTQEQYFGPGTRLTVT.

V is TRBV28 and J is TRBJ2-1; 8 bases line up with TRBD1. Looked up from germline, CDR1 is MDHEN and CDR2 is SYDVKM. The CDR3 contains 15 residues. V gave up 5 bases and J gave up 7 bases; unmatched junction bases: 10. The CDR3 protein is CASSPLRTGINEQFF. The CDR3 DNA reads TGTGCCAGCAGTCCGCTAAGGACAGGGATTAATGAGCAGTTCTTC.

The table lists this clonotype with a few counts. V is TRBV24-1 and J is TRBJ1-5, with no clear D. V was cut by 7 bases and J by 1 base, with 1 base left in between. CDR3 size: 11 residues. The germline gives CDR1 KGHDR, CDR2 SFDVKD. This chain's CDR3 is CATRSNQPQHF. The CDR3 nucleotides are TGTGCCACCAGAAGCAATCAGCCCCAGCATTTT.

J is TRBJ2-5 and V is TRBV12-3 or TRBV12-4, with D unresolved. V lost 2 bases, J lost 5 bases, and 15 bases lay in between. This CDR3 has 15 residues. CDR3 DNA: TGTGCCAGCAGTTTAAAGGGCCGGGTATACGAGACCCAGTACTTC. Translating gives CASSLKGRVYETQYF.

There are many counts of this clonotype. The chain employs TRBV5-1 and TRBJ2-3; 8 bases line up with TRBD2. The junction had 10 bases not matched to a gene; V was cut back by 3 bases and J by 4 bases. The length of the CDR3 is 16 residues. The germline gives CDR1 SGHRS, CDR2 YFSETQ. CDR3 region: CASSWGSGSLADTQYF. DNA for the CDR3: TGCGCCAGCAGCTGGGGGAGCGGGAGTCTCGCAGATACGCAGTATTTT.

This clonotype was seen ten or more times. The chain combines TRBV10-3 with TRBJ2-7; 9 nucleotides align to TRBD1. CDR1 and CDR2 from the germline V gene are ENHRY and SYGVKD. Trimming took 6 bases from V and 2 from J; bases not matched to a gene: 8. CDR3 length: 15 amino acids. CDR3 residues: CAIRGQGQGTYEQYF. The CDR3 DNA is TGTGCCATCAGGGGACAGGGACAGGGTACCTACGAGCAGTACTTC.

Ten or more counts support this clonotype. The V and J genes are TRBV6-6 and TRBJ1-5, with D perhaps TRBD1 (5 bases). V shed 5 bases and J shed 9 bases, with 14 bases lying between them. Germline assignment: CDR1 MNHNY and CDR2 SVGAGI (reference sequence). The CDR3 runs 13 residues. The CDR3 loop is CASSPPGVRPQHF. CDR3 bases: TGTGCCAGCAGTCCCCCGGGGGTCCGGCCCCAGCATTTT.

The chain couples TRBV29-1 to TRBJ2-5; 12 bases line up with TRBD1. CDR1 is SQVTM, CDR2 ANQGSEA, per germline. With V trimmed by 7 bases and J by 4 bases, 7 bases remained unmatched. CDR3 length equals 14 residues. The CDR3 sequence: CSAGTGGAGETQYF. In nucleotides, the CDR3 is TGCAGCGCCGGGACAGGGGGCGCAGGAGAGACCCAGTACTTC.

This clonotype was counted between two and nine times. The V call is TRBV20-1, the J call TRBJ2-5; tentative D call: TRBD1 (6 bases). Trimming pared 6 bases from V and 2 bases from J, leaving 13 bases between. Germline CDR1 reads DFQATT; CDR2 reads SNEGSKA (reference sequence). This CDR3 is built from 13 residues. The CDR3 region has the DNA TGCAGTGCGACGGAAGGGGGTCAAGAGACCCAGTACTTC. This translates into CSATEGGQETQYF.

This clonotype was counted between two and nine times. The chain recombines TRBV12-3 or TRBV12-4 with TRBJ1-3, with D possibly being TRBD1 (6 bases). The CDR3 covers 16 residues. V was shortened by 7 bases and J by 0 bases, with 16 bases between the two germline ends. Here the CDR3 DNA reads TGTGCCAGCATTGAGCCTGGGGGCCGCTCTGGAAACACCATATATTTT. Amino acid sequence: CASIEPGGRSGNTIYF.

In this sample, this clonotype turned up a few times. The chain employs TRBV6-1 and TRBJ1-1, with a possible D match to TRBD1 (6 bases). With 3 bases removed from V and 1 base from J, the gap between germline ends came to 18 bases. The CDR3 has 17 residues. Germline-derived CDR1 and CDR2 are MNHNS and SASEGT. CDR3 sequence reads: CASSDSGAAHPNTEAFF. DNA of the CDR3: TGTGCCAGCAGTGATTCAGGGGCCGCCCACCCGAACACTGAAGCTTTCTTT.

This chain links TRBV12-3 or TRBV12-4 with TRBJ1-6, with 7 bases identical to TRBD1. The CDR3 has 16 amino acids. J gave up 0 bases and V 6 bases, and 5 bases lay outside the gene matches. CDR3 sequence: CASSLGQTSYNSPLHF. CDR3 coding DNA: TGTGCCAGCAGCCTGGGACAGACCTCCTATAATTCACCCCTCCACTTT.

This clonotype was counted many times. The chain combines TRBV29-1 with TRBJ2-4; maybe TRBD2 (6 bases). V lost 7 bases to trimming and J lost 2 bases, with 18 bases between them. The CDR3 covers 15 residues. The germline V gene has CDR1 SQVTM and CDR2 ANQGSEA. The DNA of the CDR3 is TGCAGCGGCCGAATTCCGGGGGAAACCAAAAACATTCAGTACTTC. Residues: CSGRIPGETKNIQYF.

The chain uses TRBV12-3 or TRBV12-4 and TRBJ2-6; a weak D match, TRBD2 (6 bases). The CDR3 runs 14 residues. Trimming stripped 6 bases from V and 2 bases from J, with 8 bases between. The CDR3 bases are TGTGCCAGCAGGGAGGGGCCTGGGGCCAACGTCCTGACTTTC. This encodes CASREGPGANVLTF.

The V call is TRBV7-8, the J call TRBJ2-6, with D unclear. V lost 1 base and J lost 2, with 15 bases in between. The germline V gene encodes CDR1 SGHVS and CDR2 FQNEAQ. The CDR3 covers 18 residues. The CDR3, as DNA: TGTGCCAGCAGCTTAGATGCAGGCAGCTTCGCTGGGGCCAACGTCCTGACTTTC. As protein: CASSLDAGSFAGANVLTF.

The CDR3 sequence is CASSLGGGGGYNEQFF. DNA of the CDR3: TGTGCCAGCAGCTTGGGTGGCGGGGGGGGCTACAATGAGCAGTTCTTC. V and J are TRBV5-4 and TRBJ2-1, with 9 positions matching TRBD2. Germline loops: CDR1 SGHNT, CDR2 YYREEE (reference sequence). CDR3 size: 16 residues. Losses at the gene ends were 0 bases for V and 3 bases for J; bases not matched to a gene: 4.

In its sample, this clonotype was seen many times. The CDR3 spells CASSEVGGTEAFF. CDR3 nucleotides: TGTGCCAGCAGTGAAGTCGGGGGAACTGAAGCTTTCTTT. The rearrangement joins TRBV6-1 to TRBJ1-1; tentative D call: TRBD1 (5 bases). The CDR3 is made up of 13 amino acids. CDR1 MNHNS and CDR2 SASEGT come from the germline V gene. The ends were cut back, 1 base at V and 5 bases at J, with 8 bases in the middle.

V usage is TRBV28 and J usage is TRBJ2-2; the match to TRBD1 covers 7 bases. V lost 7 bases and J lost 4; bases outside the gene matches: 15. In germline, CDR1 is MDHEN, CDR2 SYDVKM. The CDR3 spans 17 residues. CDR3 bases: TGTGCCAGCACCCCCCTCCACATGACAGGGCGCACCGGGGAGCTGTTTTTT. As protein: CASTPLHMTGRTGELFF.